A selection of T cell receptor beta chains follows, all from one sample in a study of blood T cell repertoires in COVID-19. Some clones are missing from TCRdb's copy, which holds only in-frame ones; the method was immunoSEQ multiplex PCR. The data hold about 320,000 clones, with 85% observed a single time. The sample consisted of PBMCs or T cells enriched from blood (not recorded which). The source of these receptors is a woman in her twenties or thirties who had been exposed to COVID-19. Each CDR3 is given with its conserved first and last residue. A D gene is named only where the DNA matches it firmly. Size values are once, few and many counts, or a class for expanded clones, and some rows have none.

>-|TRBJ1-3|TRBV3-1/TRBV3-2|-|16
TGTGCCAGCAGCGAGGTCTGGGGCTCGGCTGGAAACACCATATATTTT
CASSEVWGSAGNTIYF
>TRBD1|TRBJ2-5|TRBV12-5|-|15
TGTGCTAGTGGCACCGGGACAGAACCTAAAGAGACCCAGTACTTC
CASGTGTEPKETQYF
>-|TRBJ1-2|TRBV28|-|12
TGTGCCAGCAACATCCAGGATTATGGCTACACCTTC
CASNIQDYGYTF
>TRBD2|TRBJ2-1|TRBV30|-|13
TGTGCCTGGAGTGTAGCGGGAGGCAATGAGCAGTTCTTC
CAWSVAGGNEQFF
>TRBD2|TRBJ2-7|TRBV5-6|once|19
TGTGCCAGCAGCTTGTATTTATCGTCTGTAGCGGGAGCCCGGTACGAGCAGTACTTC
CASSLYLSSVAGARYEQYF
>-|TRBJ1-2|TRBV6-4|once|14
TGTGCCAGCAGTGTTTCGCAGGGAATGGATGGCTACACCTTC
CASSVSQGMDGYTF
>TRBD2|TRBJ2-7|TRBV7-9|few|19
TGTGCCAGCAGCGACTCAAGACTAGCGGGAGGCCCTCCGGGCTACGAGCAGTACTTC
CASSDSRLAGGPPGYEQYF
>TRBD2|TRBJ2-1|TRBV19|-|14
TGTGCCAGTATTCCGGGAGGAACCTACAATGAGCAGTTCTTC
CASIPGGTYNEQFF
>-|TRBJ2-7|TRBV4-2|-|16
TGTGCCAGCAGCCAAGATCTTCCAGGACTCTCCTACGAGCAGTACTTC
CASSQDLPGLSYEQYF
>TRBD2|TRBJ2-3|TRBV23-1|-|21
TGCGCCAGCAGTCAGGATGGAGTAGGACTAGCGGGCCTTCCTAGCACAGATACGCAGTATTTT
CASSQDGVGLAGLPSTDTQYF
>-|TRBJ1-1|TRBV4-2|-|15
TGTGCCAGCAGCCAAGATCTACAGGGAGTTTCTGAAGCTTTCTTT
CASSQDLQGVSEAFF
>-|TRBJ1-6|TRBV10-3|-|14
TGTGCCATCAGAGACAGAAACTATAATTCACCCCTCCACTTT
CAIRDRNYNSPLHF
>-|TRBJ1-5|TRBV6-1|-|14
TGTGCCAGCAGTGAAGGGTATTCGGGTCAGCCCCAGCATTTT
CASSEGYSGQPQHF
>TRBD2|TRBJ2-7|TRBV7-8|-|15
TGTGCCAGCAGCTCCCCTGGGGGGGTCTCCTACGAGCAGTACTTC
CASSSPGGVSYEQYF
>TRBD2|TRBJ2-1|TRBV9|-|15
TGTGCCAGCAGCGTAGCGGGAGGTTCCTACAATGAGCAGTTCTTC
CASSVAGGSYNEQFF
>TRBD1|TRBJ1-2|TRBV5-1|-|15
TGCGCCAGCAGAAGACAAGGGACAGAGGTTTACGGCTACACCTTC
CASRRQGTEVYGYTF
>TRBD1|TRBJ2-7|TRBV7-3|-|17
TGTGCCAGCAGCCTAGTTTTCTCGGGGACAGGGGGTGACGAGCAGTACTTC
CASSLVFSGTGGDEQYF
>-|TRBJ1-2|TRBV30|-|14
TGTGCCTGGAGTGTGGCGGGTATACGAGATGGCTACACCTTC
CAWSVAGIRDGYTF
>TRBD1|TRBJ1-2|TRBV6-2/TRBV6-3|-|14
TGTGCCAGCAGCCGGGACAGGGGTGACCATGGCTACACCTTC
CASSRDRGDHGYTF
>TRBD1|TRBJ1-2|TRBV2|-|16
TGTGCCAGCAGTCAAAGGGACAGGGTTTTCAACTATGGCTACACCTTC
CASSQRDRVFNYGYTF
>-|TRBJ2-7|TRBV12-5|once|12
TGTGCTAGTGGTTCCCTCCCCTACGAGCAGTACTTC
CASGSLPYEQYF
>-|TRBJ2-7|TRBV3-1/TRBV3-2|-|16
TGTGCCAGCAGCCAATATGTGGGAGTCCTATCCTACGAGCAGTACTTC
CASSQYVGVLSYEQYF
>-|TRBJ2-1|TRBV5-1|-|13
TGCGCCAGCAGCTTGGCTAGTCTCAATGAGCAGTTCTTC
CASSLASLNEQFF
>-|TRBJ1-1|TRBV5-8|medium-sized|12
TGTGCCAGCAGCTTCGTCGGCACTGAAGCTTTCTTT
CASSFVGTEAFF
>-|TRBJ2-3|TRBV29-1|-|14
TGCAGCGTAATAAGGGGTCCTAGCACAGATACGCAGTATTTT
CSVIRGPSTDTQYF
>-|TRBJ2-4|TRBV2|-|14
TGTGCCAGCAGTGAAGACGGCAGGATGGACATTCAGTACTTC
CASSEDGRMDIQYF
>-|TRBJ2-2|TRBV7-3|-|14
TGTGCCAGCAGCCCGCGACAGGCCACCGGGGAGCTGTTTTTT
CASSPRQATGELFF
>-|TRBJ2-5|TRBV7-9|-|14
TGTGCCAGCAGAAGGGGGGGGTCCCAAGAGACCCAGTACTTC
CASRRGGSQETQYF
>-|TRBJ2-7|TRBV6-2/TRBV6-3|-|13
TGTGCCAGCAGTCCGACAGCGACCTACGAGCAGTACTTC
CASSPTATYEQYF
>-|TRBJ1-2|TRBV24-1|-|14
TGTGCCACCAGTGATTTCAGGGGTAACTATGGCTACACCTTC
CATSDFRGNYGYTF
>TRBD1|TRBJ2-2|TRBV5-1|-|16
TGCGCCAGCAGCGTCGACAGGGGGACGAACACCGGGGAGCTGTTTTTT
CASSVDRGTNTGELFF
>-|TRBJ1-5|TRBV30|few|15
TGTGCCTGGAGTGTAACAGGGAGTAGCAATCAGCCCCAGCATTTT
CAWSVTGSSNQPQHF
>-|TRBJ2-7|TRBV6-5|-|12
TGTGCCAGCAGTTCCCTAGGGGGCGAGCAGTACTTC
CASSSLGGEQYF
>-|TRBJ2-7|TRBV7-6|-|15
TGTGCCAGCAGCTTCGACAGTCCGACGAACTACGAGCAGTACTTC
CASSFDSPTNYEQYF
>TRBD1|TRBJ1-5|TRBV29-1|-|12
TGCAGCGTGGGACAGGGCAATCAGCCCCAGCATTTT
CSVGQGNQPQHF
>TRBD2|TRBJ2-5|TRBV6-2/TRBV6-3|-|16
TGTGCCAGCAGTGGACTAGCGCGCCAAAGCCGGGAGACCCAGTACTTC
CASSGLARQSRETQYF
>-|TRBJ2-3|TRBV4-2|-|13
TGTGCCAGCAGCCAGGCTGTTTGGGATACGCAGTATTTT
CASSQAVWDTQYF
>TRBD1|TRBJ1-5|TRBV28|-|15
TGTGCCAGCAGTTTAGGACAGGGGCTAAATCAGCCCCAGCATTTT
CASSLGQGLNQPQHF
>-|TRBJ2-4|TRBV27|-|16
TGTGCCAGCAGTTTATCGGGTTCTAGGGGTCAAAACATTCAGTACTTC
CASSLSGSRGQNIQYF
>-|TRBJ1-5|TRBV7-2|few|16
TGTGCCAGCAGCCCACGACAGCGGGGAAGCAATCAGCCCCAGCATTTT
CASSPRQRGSNQPQHF
>-|TRBJ1-1|TRBV28|-|11
TGTGCCAGCAACGGTCAAACTGAAGCTTTCTTT
CASNGQTEAFF
>-|TRBJ2-7|TRBV2|-|12
TGTGCCAGCAGCGGAGGCAGGTACGAGCAGTACTTC
CASSGGRYEQYF
>-|TRBJ1-1|TRBV28|-|12
TGTGCCAGCAGCCCCGGTGCTTGGGAAGCTTTCTTT
CASSPGAWEAFF
>TRBD1|TRBJ1-5|TRBV5-8|-|17
TGTGCCAGCAGCGTCGAAAGGGGGCATTCCCGGGACCAGCCCCAGCATTTT
CASSVERGHSRDQPQHF
>TRBD1|TRBJ2-1|TRBV11-2|-|16
TGTGCCAGCAGCTTAGCCGGGATCACAGGGGTCAATGAGCAGTTCTTC
CASSLAGITGVNEQFF
>-|TRBJ1-4|TRBV13|-|15
TGTGCCAGCAGCCAAAGGGGCGGTCGTAACGAAAAACTGTTTTTT
CASSQRGGRNEKLFF
>-|TRBJ1-2|TRBV6-5|-|15
TGTGCCAGCAGGCCAATAGGGGGGGACATTTATGGCTACACCTTC
CASRPIGGDIYGYTF
>-|TRBJ2-7|TRBV28|-|15
TGTGCCAGCAGTTTATCCGCTCACGGCTCCTACGAGCAGTACTTC
CASSLSAHGSYEQYF
>-|TRBJ1-1|TRBV7-9|-|16
TGTGCCAGCAGCTTAGCGCGGGGGCTTAAGAACACTGAAGCTTTCTTT
CASSLARGLKNTEAFF
>-|TRBJ1-2|TRBV7-9|-|15
TGTGCCAGCAGCTCCCTACTAGCAGGAAAATATGGCTACACCTTC
CASSSLLAGKYGYTF
>-|TRBJ2-7|TRBV30|-|14
TGTGCCTGGGCCCCTGAGATTAAGACCTACGAGCAGTACTTC
CAWAPEIKTYEQYF
>TRBD2|TRBJ2-1|TRBV10-2|-|15
TGCGCCAGCAGTGTCGGACTAGCGGGGGAAAATGAGCAGTTCTTC
CASSVGLAGENEQFF
>-|TRBJ1-1|TRBV24-1|-|13
TGTGCCACCAAAGCCGGGACAACCAATGAAGCTTTCTTT
CATKAGTTNEAFF
>TRBD1|TRBJ1-5|TRBV28|once|16
TGTGCCAGCACCGGGGACAGGGAGGATAGCAATCAGCCCCAGCATTTT
CASTGDREDSNQPQHF
>TRBD1|TRBJ1-2|TRBV7-2|-|13
TGTGCCAGCAGTTCCGGGACAGCCTATGGCTACACCTTC
CASSSGTAYGYTF
>-|TRBJ1-5|TRBV30|-|16
TGTGCCTGGAGTGTGGGGGGAGAAGGGCGCAATCAGCCCCAGCATTTT
CAWSVGGEGRNQPQHF
>-|TRBJ1-1|TRBV11-3|-|12
TGTGCCAGCAGCTTAGGGCAGGGGAATTCTTTCTTT
CASSLGQGNSFF
>-|TRBJ2-3|TRBV7-9|-|14
TGTGCCAGCAGCTTTAACGCAGGAACAGATACGCAGTATTTT
CASSFNAGTDTQYF
>TRBD2|TRBJ2-1|TRBV3-1/TRBV3-2|-|18
TGTGCCAGCAGCCAAGATTCAGGGCCTAGCGGGAAGAACAATGAGCAGTTCTTC
CASSQDSGPSGKNNEQFF